These 20 T cell receptor beta chains share one sample of origin, sequenced in a study of regulatory T cells in long-lasting Graves disease. Assembly of TCR beta libraries relied on iRepertoire HTBI primers together with Arm-PCR of CDR3 regions. TCRdb used MiXCR to reprocess the multiplex PCR reads, holding one entry per CDR3 protein. The sample yields more than 300,000 distinct CDR3 sequences, 15% to 19% seen once. As to time point: newly diagnosed GD, antithyroid drugs for less than 3 months. Preparation of the TCR library used RNA extracted from PBMCs. The sequencing used peripheral blood mononuclear cells (PBMCs), collected at new diagnosis, from a patient treated with antithyroid drugs. Source of these receptors: a female donor with Graves disease.

This clonotype was recorded many times. The chain joins TRBV7-8 to TRBJ2-6, with TRBD1 matching over 7 bases. Germline lookup yields CDR1 SGHVS and CDR2 FQNEAQ. This CDR3 contains 17 residues. V lost 5 bases and J lost 2; bases outside the gene matches: 9. The CDR3 sequence is CASSPHIDRAGANVLTF. The DNA of the CDR3 is TGTGCCAGCAGCCCACACATTGACAGGGCTGGGGCCAACGTCCTGACTTTC.

This clonotype appeared a few times. This chain connects TRBV12-3 or TRBV12-4 to TRBJ2-1; D is possibly TRBD1 or TRBD2 (6 bases each). CDR3 size: 13 residues. Trimming shortened V by 3 bases and J by 9 bases, and 12 bases separated the two germline ends. The CDR3 DNA sequence: TGTGCCAGCAGTTTTTACGGAGGGGGTGAGCAGTTCTTC. This translates into CASSFYGGGEQFF.

This clonotype was observed many times. The V and J genes are TRBV20-1 and TRBJ1-2; D might be TRBD1 (6 bases). The CDR3 covers 12 residues. With 6 bases removed from V and 6 bases from J, the gap between germline ends came to 14 bases. Germline V lookup: CDR1 DFQATT, CDR2 SNEGSKA (reference sequence). The DNA for the CDR3 is TGCAGTGCAGGCCGGGACATCAATGGCTACACCTTC. It specifies CSAGRDINGYTF.

The V and J genes are TRBV11-2 and TRBJ1-1; D gene uncertain. The germline V gene encodes CDR1 SGHAT and CDR2 FQNNGV. The CDR3 loop spans 15 amino acids. V lost 1 base to trimming and J lost 2 bases, with 11 bases between them. The CDR3 reads CASSLVRAKNTEAFF. The CDR3 DNA reads as TGTGCCAGCAGCTTAGTGCGAGCGAAAAACACTGAAGCTTTCTTT.

In this sample, this clonotype turned up many times. One junction end does not reproduce the germline sequence, and a read error may be involved. The genes are TRBV7-9 and TRBJ2-4; 10 bases match TRBD1. Germline CDR1 is SEHNR and CDR2 is FQNEAQ (reference sequence). The length of the CDR3 is 15 residues. The CDR3 region has the DNA TGTGCCAGCACCGACGTCCGGACAGGGGGGCTGCTTAGGGGGTTC. Its translation: CASTDVRTGGLLRGF.

This clonotype has a count of ten or more. The chain carries TRBV5-1 and TRBJ1-6; D perhaps matches TRBD1 (6 bases). The germline gives CDR1 SGHRS, CDR2 YFSETQ. CDR3 size: 14 residues. V gave up 1 base and J gave up 8 bases, with 10 bases separating them. The CDR3 loop is CASSLNRADSPLHF. As DNA, the CDR3 is TGCGCCAGCAGCTTGAACAGGGCGGATTCACCCCTCCACTTT.

There are a few counts of this clonotype. CDR3 nucleotides: TGCGCCAGCAGCCAGTCGGGGGGACAGATGGGGACTGAAGCTTTCTTT. Its protein is CASSQSGGQMGTEAFF. The genes are TRBV4-1 and TRBJ1-1; 7 nucleotides match TRBD1. The CDR3 sequence is 16 residues long. The ends lost 3 bases at V and 5 bases at J; junction bases unmatched: 12. The germline CDR1 and CDR2 sequences are MGHRA and YSYEKL.

The J gene is TRBJ2-3, the V gene TRBV9; D is uncertain. The CDR3 is 16 residues long. Trimming removed 7 bases from V and 0 bases from J, with 18 bases in between. Germline loops: CDR1 SGDLS, CDR2 YYNGEE. The CDR3 here is CASGPPFSSSTDTQYF. DNA of the CDR3: TGTGCCAGCGGCCCCCCTTTTTCCTCTAGCACAGATACGCAGTATTTT.

The rearrangement links TRBV5-1 to TRBJ2-3; 10 nucleotides agree with TRBD2. CDR1 and CDR2 (germline): SGHRS, YFSETQ. J was trimmed by 5 bases and V by 4 bases; bases with no gene match: 7. This CDR3 has 15 amino acids. CDR3 nucleotides: TGCGCCAGCAGCCCGAGCGGGGGGGATAGAGATACGCAGTATTTT. It codes for CASSPSGGDRDTQYF.

This clonotype was picked up many times. The CDR3 loop is CASSLGFGTEAFF. CDR3 DNA sequence: TGTGCCAGCAGTTTAGGGTTTGGCACTGAAGCTTTCTTT. V and J are TRBV12-3 or TRBV12-4 and TRBJ1-1; no definite D call. This CDR3 region has 13 residues. V was shortened by 1 base and J by 4 bases, with 7 bases between the two germline ends.

This clonotype was counted many times. The chain couples TRBV3-1 to TRBJ2-5; weak D call: TRBD2 (5 bases). Germline loops: CDR1 LGHDT, CDR2 YNNKEL (reference sequence). The CDR3 is 13 residues long. The germline V and J ends were trimmed by 0 bases and 8 bases, with 10 bases remaining between them. CDR3 sequence: CASSQESGGTQYF. DNA for the CDR3: TGTGCCAGCAGCCAAGAGAGTGGAGGCACCCAGTACTTC.

This clonotype has a count of ten or more. The chain combines TRBV11-2 with TRBJ1-1; 9 bases agree with TRBD1. In germline, CDR1 is SGHAT, CDR2 FQNNGV. The V segment lost 5 bases and the J segment 4 bases; nucleotides outside the gene matches: 11. CDR3 size: 16 residues. The CDR3: CASSPRTGEGSTEAFF. CDR3 nucleotides: TGTGCCAGCAGCCCCCGGACAGGGGAAGGGAGCACTGAAGCTTTCTTT.

In this sample, this clonotype turned up many times. V and J are TRBV3-1 and TRBJ2-5; 8 positions match TRBD1. This CDR3 contains 12 residues. Trimming took 6 bases from V and 3 from J; bases not matched to a gene: 0. Germline V gives CDR1 LGHDT, CDR2 YNNKEL (reference sequence). This chain's CDR3 is CASRQGEETQYF. The CDR3 DNA is TGTGCCAGCAGACAGGGGGAAGAGACCCAGTACTTC.

The chain couples TRBV27 to TRBJ1-2; D gene ambiguous. The CDR3 spans 13 residues. V was trimmed by 2 bases and J by 3 bases, leaving 7 bases between them. Germline V CDR1 and CDR2: MNHEY, SMNVEV (reference sequence). DNA for the CDR3: TGTGCCAGCAGTTTAAGGCTGGACTATGGCTACACCTTC. This encodes CASSLRLDYGYTF.

The chain's CDR3 is CASSLLGSGNTIYF. The CDR3 DNA reads TGTGCCAGCAGCTTACTAGGGTCTGGAAACACCATATATTTT. V and J are TRBV7-2 and TRBJ1-3; D ambiguous. The V end lost 2 bases, the J end lost 1 base, and 6 bases lay between the germline ends. The CDR3 runs 14 residues. CDR1 is SGHTA and CDR2 is FQGNSA in the germline V gene.

Turning to this clonotype: This may be a read error, as it is one base from a much larger clone. The rearrangement links TRBV7-9 to TRBJ1-6; TRBD1 agrees at 8 bases. Per the germline V gene, CDR1 is SEHNR and CDR2 is FQNEAQ (reference sequence). The CDR3 totals 16 residues. The CDR3 loop is CTSSSLSGQGRSPLHF. The CDR3 nucleotides read TGTACCAGCAGCTCCCTCTCCGGACAGGGCAGGTCACCCCTCCACTTT.

At least ten counts were recorded for this clonotype. This chain joins TRBV7-9 and TRBJ2-7, with D unresolved. Germline V gene sequence: CDR1 SEHNR, CDR2 FQNEAQ (reference sequence). CDR3 length: 14 amino acids. The V end lost 5 bases, the J end lost 0 bases, and 11 bases lay between the germline ends. DNA of the CDR3: TGTGCCAGCAGCGACCCAGGATTCTCCTACGAGCAGTACTTC. This codes for CASSDPGFSYEQYF.

DNA for the CDR3: TGTGCCAGCGCCGGAGTTGAGCAGTTCTTC. Encoded protein: CASAGVEQFF. The chain couples TRBV2 to TRBJ2-1, with D hard to call. V was pared by 8 bases and J by 9 bases, with 8 bases between. Germline V gene lookup returns CDR1 SNHLY and CDR2 FYNNEI. The CDR3 sequence is 10 residues long. The complete variable domain, with remaining parts taken from reference TRBV2 and TRBJ2-1, reads EPEVTQTPSHQVTQMGQEVILRCVPISNHLYFYWYRQILGQKVEFLVSFYNNEISEKSEIFDDQFSVERPDGSNFTLKIRSTKLEDSAMYFCASAGVEQFFGPGTRLTVL.

The table lists this clonotype with many counts. The chain carries TRBV6-1 and TRBJ1-5, with 8 bases matching TRBD1. Germline CDR1 reads MNHNS; CDR2 reads SASEGT. The CDR3 has 17 amino acids. V was pared by 6 bases and J by 2 bases, with 12 bases of the junction left unmatched. The chain's CDR3 is CASRTGQGRTGNQPQHF. The CDR3 DNA sequence: TGTGCCAGCAGGACTGGACAGGGCCGAACGGGCAATCAGCCCCAGCATTTT.

Many counts were recorded for this clonotype. The chain carries TRBV20-1 and TRBJ2-6, with TRBD2 as a possible D gene (6 bases). The CDR3 has 17 residues. V was cut by 1 base and J by 0 bases, with 13 bases left in between. The germline V gene has CDR1 DFQATT and CDR2 SNEGSKA (reference sequence). The CDR3 DNA is TGCAGTGCTAGAGCTCAGGAGGGGAACTCTGGGGCCAACGTCCTGACTTTC. Translating gives CSARAQEGNSGANVLTF.